A selection of T cell receptor beta chains follows, all from one sample in a study of blood T cell repertoires in COVID-19. Only in-frame clones appear in the TCRdb table, and some are missing; sequencing was by immunoSEQ multiplex PCR. The repertoire has about 220,000 clones, 85% to 90% of them found once; the top ten carry roughly 3.7%. The sequenced sample consisted of PBMCs or T cells enriched from blood (not recorded which). Receptor source: a woman under 30 in a cohort exposed to, infected with or recovered from COVID-19 (not recorded which). CDR3s include the opening cysteine and the closing phenylalanine or tryptophan. D genes are given only for firm matches. Not every row has a clone size; where given, it reads once, few, many or a size class.

NA,TRBV6-5,TRBJ2-7,NA,TGTGCCAGCAGAGAGTCCATGGGGCCTTACGAGCAGTACTTC,CASRESMGPYEQYF
TRBD2,TRBV27,TRBJ2-1,NA,TGTGCCAGCAAACTGGGCGGGAGGTGGAATGAGCAGTTCTTC,CASKLGGRWNEQFF
NA,TRBV7-2,TRBJ1-4,NA,TGTGCCAGCAGCTTAGTAACGGGAAAGGATGAAAAACTGTTTTTT,CASSLVTGKDEKLFF
TRBD2,TRBV6-5,TRBJ2-5,NA,TGTGCCAGCAATTTGGATCGGTCTAGCGGGGAGACCCAGTACTTC,CASNLDRSSGETQYF
TRBD1,TRBV15,TRBJ2-1,NA,TGTGCCACCAGCAGAGTGGGGACAGGGGTTGAGCAGTTCTTC,CATSRVGTGVEQFF
TRBD1,TRBV11-2,TRBJ2-5,many,TGTGCCAGCAGCCAGTCCCAGGGGGCAAGGGAGACCCAGTACTTC,CASSQSQGARETQYF
TRBD1,TRBV7-9,TRBJ1-4,NA,TGTGCCAGCAGCTCGGACAGGGGGCTTGAAAAACTGTTTTTT,CASSSDRGLEKLFF
NA,TRBV7-9,TRBJ2-7,NA,TGTGCCACCCGCGGGGGCAGGAACGAGCAGTACTTC,CATRGGRNEQYF
NA,TRBV4-1,TRBJ1-2,NA,TGCGCCAGCAGCCAAGAGTTGGGCAGGCTGGGCTACACCTTC,CASSQELGRLGYTF
TRBD2,TRBV4-1,TRBJ2-1,NA,TGCGCCAGCAGCCGCGCGGGAGTAACTAATGAGCAGTTCTTC,CASSRAGVTNEQFF
TRBD2,TRBV3-1/TRBV3-2,TRBJ2-3,NA,TGTGCCAGCAGGCCTAGCGGGAGCACAGATACGCAGTATTTT,CASRPSGSTDTQYF
TRBD1,TRBV18,TRBJ1-2,NA,TGTGCCAGCTCACCAACCGGGACAGGGGATGGCTACACCTTC,CASSPTGTGDGYTF
NA,TRBV28,TRBJ1-5,NA,TGTGCCAGCAGACCGGACACCAATCAGCCCCAGCATTTT,CASRPDTNQPQHF
NA,TRBV14,TRBJ1-4,NA,TGTGCCAGCAGCCAATGGACCCTTGGGAGTGGGAGTGAAAAACTGTTTTTT,CASSQWTLGSGSEKLFF
TRBD1,TRBV7-3,TRBJ1-2,once,TGTGCCAGCAGCTCGGGGACAGGGGTTGAGGGCTACACCTTC,CASSSGTGVEGYTF
NA,TRBV7-6,TRBJ2-2,NA,TGTGCCAGCAGCCATAACAGGGTTCCCGGGGAGCTGTTTTTT,CASSHNRVPGELFF
TRBD1,TRBV4-1,TRBJ2-7,few,TGCGCCAGCAGCCAAGCGCCGGGACAGGGATTCGAGCAGTACTTC,CASSQAPGQGFEQYF
NA,TRBV19,TRBJ1-2,NA,TGTGCCAGTAGTATAGGTTCGTTGGGCTACACCTTC,CASSIGSLGYTF
TRBD1,TRBV19,TRBJ1-5,NA,TGTGCCAGCGGGAAGGACAGGTATAGCAATCAGCCCCAGCATTTT,CASGKDRYSNQPQHF
TRBD1,TRBV6-4,TRBJ1-1,NA,TGTGCCAGCAGTGAGGGACAGGGGAAGTTGTTT,CASSEGQGKLF
NA,TRBV5-4,TRBJ2-2,few,TGTGCCAGCAGCTTGACTACAGGGAACACCGGGGAGCTGTTTTTT,CASSLTTGNTGELFF
NA,TRBV7-7,TRBJ2-5,NA,TGTGCCAGCAGTTTTACAGGGAGCTCGGAGACCCAGTACTTC,CASSFTGSSETQYF